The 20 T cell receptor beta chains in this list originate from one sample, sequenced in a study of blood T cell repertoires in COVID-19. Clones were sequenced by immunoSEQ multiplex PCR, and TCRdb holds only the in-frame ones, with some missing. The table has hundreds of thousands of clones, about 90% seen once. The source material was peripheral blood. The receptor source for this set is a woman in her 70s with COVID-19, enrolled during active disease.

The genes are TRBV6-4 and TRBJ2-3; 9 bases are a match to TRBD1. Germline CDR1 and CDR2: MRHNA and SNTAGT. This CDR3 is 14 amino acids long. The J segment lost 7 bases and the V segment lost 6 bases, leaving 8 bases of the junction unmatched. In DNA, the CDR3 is TGTGCCAGCAGACTCGGGACAGGGACCCATACGCAGTATTTT. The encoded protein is CASRLGTGTHTQYF.

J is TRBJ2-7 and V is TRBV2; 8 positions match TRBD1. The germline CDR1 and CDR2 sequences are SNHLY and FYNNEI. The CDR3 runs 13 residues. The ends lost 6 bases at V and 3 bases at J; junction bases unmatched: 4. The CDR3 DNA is TGTGCCAGCAGCCTTGGACAGGGCTACGAGCAGTACTTC. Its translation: CASSLGQGYEQYF.

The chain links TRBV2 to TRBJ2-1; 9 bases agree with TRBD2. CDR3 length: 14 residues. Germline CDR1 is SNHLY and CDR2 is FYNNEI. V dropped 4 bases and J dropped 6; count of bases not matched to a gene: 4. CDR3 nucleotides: TGTGCCAGCAGTGGCGGGAGGGGTGCCAATGAGCAGTTCTTC. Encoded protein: CASSGGRGANEQFF.

The CDR3 DNA follows: TGTGCCACCAGTGCCGCGGACAGTACCTCGGGGACCCAGTACTTC. Translated, it gives CATSAADSTSGTQYF. The chain employs TRBV24-1 and TRBJ2-5; maybe TRBD1 (6 bases). The CDR3 has 15 residues. The germline V gene encodes CDR1 KGHDR and CDR2 SFDVKD. With 5 bases removed from V and 7 bases from J, the gap between germline ends came to 19 bases.

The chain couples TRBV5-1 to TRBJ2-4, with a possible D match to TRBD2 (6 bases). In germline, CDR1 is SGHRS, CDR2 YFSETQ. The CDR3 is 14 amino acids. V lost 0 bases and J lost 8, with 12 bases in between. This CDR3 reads CASSLAGGWDIQYF. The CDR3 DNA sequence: TGCGCCAGCAGCTTGGCCGGGGGATGGGACATTCAGTACTTC. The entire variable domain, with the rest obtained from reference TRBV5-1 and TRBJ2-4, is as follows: KAGVTQTPRYLIKTRGQQVTLSCSPISGHRSVSWYQQTPGQGLQFLFEYFSETQRNKGNFPGRFSGRQFSNSRSEMNVSTLELGDSALYLCASSLAGGWDIQYFGAGTRLSVL.

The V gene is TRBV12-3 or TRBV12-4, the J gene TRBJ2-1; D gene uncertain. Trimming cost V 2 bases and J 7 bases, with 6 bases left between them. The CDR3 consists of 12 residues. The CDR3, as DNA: TGTGCCAGCAGTTTACTCCGGAATGAGCAGTTCTTC. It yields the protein CASSLLRNEQFF.

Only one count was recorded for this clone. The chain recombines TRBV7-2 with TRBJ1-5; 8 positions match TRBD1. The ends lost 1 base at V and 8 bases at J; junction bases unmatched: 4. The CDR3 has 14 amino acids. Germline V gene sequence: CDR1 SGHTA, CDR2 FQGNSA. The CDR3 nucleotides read TGTGCCAGCAGCTTAGATCCAGGGGGCGAGCCCCAGCATTTT. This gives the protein CASSLDPGGEPQHF.

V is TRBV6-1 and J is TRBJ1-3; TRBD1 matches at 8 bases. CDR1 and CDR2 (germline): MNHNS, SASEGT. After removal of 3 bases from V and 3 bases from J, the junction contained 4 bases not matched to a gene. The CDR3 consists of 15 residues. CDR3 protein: CASSEQGAYGNTIYF. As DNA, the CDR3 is TGTGCCAGCAGTGAGCAGGGGGCTTATGGAAACACCATATATTTT.

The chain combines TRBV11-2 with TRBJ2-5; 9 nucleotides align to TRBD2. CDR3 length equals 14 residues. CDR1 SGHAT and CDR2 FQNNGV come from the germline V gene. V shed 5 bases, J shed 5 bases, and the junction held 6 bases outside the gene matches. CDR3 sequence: CASSRAGTSETQYF. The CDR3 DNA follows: TGTGCCAGCAGCCGCGCCGGGACTAGCGAGACCCAGTACTTC.

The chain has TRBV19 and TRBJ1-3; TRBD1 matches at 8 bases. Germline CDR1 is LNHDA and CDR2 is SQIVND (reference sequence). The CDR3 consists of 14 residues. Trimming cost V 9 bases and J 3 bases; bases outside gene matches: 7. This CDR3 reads CASKKQGGGNTIYF. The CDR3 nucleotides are TGTGCCAGCAAAAAACAGGGGGGTGGAAACACCATATATTTT.

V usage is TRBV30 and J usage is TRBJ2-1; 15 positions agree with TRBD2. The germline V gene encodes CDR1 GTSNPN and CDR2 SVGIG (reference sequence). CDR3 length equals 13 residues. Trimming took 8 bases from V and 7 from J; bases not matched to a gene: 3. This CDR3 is CAGLAGGGNEQFF. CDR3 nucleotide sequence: TGTGCCGGACTAGCGGGAGGGGGGAATGAGCAGTTCTTC. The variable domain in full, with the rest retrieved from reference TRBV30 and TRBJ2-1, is SQTIHQWPATLVQPVGSPLSLECTVEGTSNPNLYWYRQAAGRGLQLLFYSVGIGQISSEVPQNLSASRPQDRQFILSSKKLLLSDSGFYLCAGLAGGGNEQFFGPGTRLTVL.

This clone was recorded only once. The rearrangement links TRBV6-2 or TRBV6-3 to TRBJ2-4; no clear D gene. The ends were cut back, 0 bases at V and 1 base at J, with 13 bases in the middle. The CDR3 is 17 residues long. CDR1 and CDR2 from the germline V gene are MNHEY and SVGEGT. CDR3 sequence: CASSYSGTRKAKNIQYF. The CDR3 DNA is TGTGCCAGCAGTTACTCGGGCACCCGGAAGGCCAAAAACATTCAGTACTTC.

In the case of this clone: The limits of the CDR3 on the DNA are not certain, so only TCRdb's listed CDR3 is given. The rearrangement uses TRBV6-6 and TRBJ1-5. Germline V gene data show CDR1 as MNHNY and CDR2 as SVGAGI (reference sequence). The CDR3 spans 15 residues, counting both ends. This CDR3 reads CASSSSGSSNQPQHF.

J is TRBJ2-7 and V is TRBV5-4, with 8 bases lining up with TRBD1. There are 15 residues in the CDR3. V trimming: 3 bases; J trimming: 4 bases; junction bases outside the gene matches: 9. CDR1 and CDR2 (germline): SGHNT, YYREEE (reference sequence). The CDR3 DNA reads TGTGCCAGCAGCTCGGGACAGGCCCTAGGGTACGAGCAGTACTTC. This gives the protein CASSSGQALGYEQYF.

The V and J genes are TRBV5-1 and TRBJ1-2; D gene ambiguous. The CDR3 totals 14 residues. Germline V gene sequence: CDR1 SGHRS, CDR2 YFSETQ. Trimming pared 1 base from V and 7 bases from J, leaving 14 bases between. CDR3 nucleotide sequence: TGCGCCAGCAGCTTGTACGGCGAAACGGGTGGCTACACCTTC. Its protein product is CASSLYGETGGYTF. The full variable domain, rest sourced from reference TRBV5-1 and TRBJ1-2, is KAGVTQTPRYLIKTRGQQVTLSCSPISGHRSVSWYQQTPGQGLQFLFEYFSETQRNKGNFPGRFSGRQFSNSRSEMNVSTLELGDSALYLCASSLYGETGGYTFGSGTRLTVV.

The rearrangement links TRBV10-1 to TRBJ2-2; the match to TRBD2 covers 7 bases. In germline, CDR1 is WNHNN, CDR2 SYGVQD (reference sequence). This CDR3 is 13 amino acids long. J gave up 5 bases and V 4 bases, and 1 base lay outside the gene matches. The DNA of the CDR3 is TGCGCCAGCAGTGGCGGGAGAACCGGGGAGCTGTTTTTT. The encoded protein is CASSGGRTGELFF.

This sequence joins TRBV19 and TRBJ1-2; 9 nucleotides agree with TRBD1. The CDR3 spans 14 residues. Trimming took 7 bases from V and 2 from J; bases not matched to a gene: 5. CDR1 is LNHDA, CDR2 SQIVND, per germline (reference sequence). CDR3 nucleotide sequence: TGTGCCAGTAACACGGGACAGGGCAACTATGGCTACACCTTC. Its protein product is CASNTGQGNYGYTF.

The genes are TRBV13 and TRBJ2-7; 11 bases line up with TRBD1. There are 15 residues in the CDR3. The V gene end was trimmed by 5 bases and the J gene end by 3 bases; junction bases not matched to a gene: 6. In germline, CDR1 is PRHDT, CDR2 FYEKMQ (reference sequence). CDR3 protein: CASSQTDRGHYEQYF. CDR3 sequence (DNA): TGTGCCAGCAGCCAAACGGACAGGGGGCACTACGAGCAGTACTTC.

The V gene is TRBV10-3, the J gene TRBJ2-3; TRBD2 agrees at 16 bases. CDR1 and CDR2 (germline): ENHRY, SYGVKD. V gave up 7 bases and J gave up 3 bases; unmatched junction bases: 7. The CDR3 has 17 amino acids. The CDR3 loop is CAITPGLAGGSTDTQYF. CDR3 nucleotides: TGTGCCATCACCCCGGGACTAGCGGGAGGGAGTACAGATACGCAGTATTTT.

The CDR3 nucleotides are TGTGCCAGCAGCTTCTCTCTAGCGGCGCTGGAGCAGTACTTC. Amino acids: CASSFSLAALEQYF. This chain uses TRBV11-2 with TRBJ2-7; 7 bases are a match to TRBD2. The CDR3 is 14 residues long. The germline gives CDR1 SGHAT, CDR2 FQNNGV. The V and J ends lost 3 bases and 7 bases, in that order; junction bases with no gene match: 9. The full variable domain, its missing parts supplied by reference TRBV11-2 and TRBJ2-7, is EAGVAQSPRYKIIEKRQSVAFWCNPISGHATLYWYQQILGQGPKLLIQFQNNGVVDDSQLPKDRFSAERLKGVDSTLKIQPAKLEDSAVYLCASSFSLAALEQYFGPGTRLTVT.